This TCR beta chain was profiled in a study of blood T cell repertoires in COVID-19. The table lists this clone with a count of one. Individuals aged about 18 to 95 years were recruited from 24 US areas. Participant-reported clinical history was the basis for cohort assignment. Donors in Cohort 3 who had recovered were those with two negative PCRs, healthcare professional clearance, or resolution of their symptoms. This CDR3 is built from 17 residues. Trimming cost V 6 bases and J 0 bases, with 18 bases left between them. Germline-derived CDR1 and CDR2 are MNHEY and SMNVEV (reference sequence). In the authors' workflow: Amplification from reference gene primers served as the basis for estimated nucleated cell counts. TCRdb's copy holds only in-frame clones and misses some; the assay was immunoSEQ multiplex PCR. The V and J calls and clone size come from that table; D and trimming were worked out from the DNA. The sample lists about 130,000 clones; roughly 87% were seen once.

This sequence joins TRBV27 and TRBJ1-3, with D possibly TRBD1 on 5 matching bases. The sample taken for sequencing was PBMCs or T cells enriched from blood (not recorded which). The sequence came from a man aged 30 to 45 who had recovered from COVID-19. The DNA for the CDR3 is TGTGCCAGCAGCTCAGTGGAATCAGGGAACTCTGGAAACACCATATATTTT. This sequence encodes CASSSVESGNSGNTIYF.